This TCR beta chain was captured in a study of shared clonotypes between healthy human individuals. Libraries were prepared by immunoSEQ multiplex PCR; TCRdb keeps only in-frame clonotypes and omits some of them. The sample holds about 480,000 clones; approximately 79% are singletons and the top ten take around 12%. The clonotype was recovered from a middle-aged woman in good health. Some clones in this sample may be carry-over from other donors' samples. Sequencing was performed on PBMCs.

CDR3 DNA sequence: TGTGCCAGCAGCTTAGTCGGGGCCACAGATACGCAGTATTTT. This codes for CASSLVGATDTQYF. The chain combines TRBV7-2 with TRBJ2-3; D may correspond to TRBD1 or TRBD2 (5 bases each). CDR1 and CDR2 from the germline V gene are SGHTA and FQGNSA. There are 14 residues in the CDR3. The germline V and J ends were trimmed by 1 base and 2 bases, with 7 bases remaining between them.